This T cell receptor (beta chain) is from a study of T cells in Graves' hyperthyroidism and ophthalmopathy. Between the trimmed V and J ends, which lost 5 bases and 4 bases, there was a span of 19 bases. Germline V gives CDR1 SGHTA, CDR2 FQGNSA. This CDR3 is 16 amino acids long. The sample holds a few counts of this clonotype. No antigen is known for it. TCR beta CDR3 regions were amplified from RNA. The HTBI primer set drove a first-round RT-PCR of the TCR CDR3. MiXCR, run by TCRdb on the multiplex PCR reads, gives a single entry per CDR3 protein. The sample includes 250,000 to 400,000 distinct CDR3 sequences, roughly 13% seen only once; the top ten take approximately 35%. Patients with ophthalmopathy all had a Clinical Activity Score of at least 3, a NOSPECS grade of at least 4 and duration under 3 months. Uncontrolled infection, other autoimmune disease, pregnancy or lactation barred patients from enrollment.

Broader study findings: Most thyroid clonotypes expanded above 0.001 were also detected in blood.

The chain has TRBV7-2 and TRBJ2-3, with D perhaps matching TRBD1 (6 bases). The sample was blood. This TCR was recovered from a middle-aged woman with Graves' ophthalmopathy. CDR3 in DNA: TGTGCCAGCAGCATTTTCGGAAACAGGGTGGCAGATACGCAGTATTTT. This gives the protein CASSIFGNRVADTQYF. The entire variable domain, with the rest obtained from reference TRBV7-2 and TRBJ2-3, is as follows: GAGVSQSPSNKVTEKGKDVELRCDPISGHTALYWYRQSLGQGLEFLIYFQGNSAPDKSGLPSDRFSAERTGGSVSTLTIQRTQQEDSAVYLCASSIFGNRVADTQYFGPGTRLTVL.